This TCR beta chain was sequenced during a study of blood T cell repertoires in COVID-19. On the study more broadly: COVID-19 samples, acute and convalescent, were from the United States, Italy and Spain. Nucleic acid was either cDNA or gDNA, and it came from T cells, B-cell-depleted T cells, or PBMCs.

In the authors' workflow: Amplification with reference gene primers provided the estimates of nucleated cell counts. Method: immunoSEQ multiplex PCR; TCRdb's copy keeps in-frame clones and lacks some. V, J and clone size are those of that table, while D and trimming were read from the DNA. The sample yields approximately 170,000 clones, about nine tenths seen once. Trimming pared 4 bases from V and 0 bases from J, leaving 13 bases between. This CDR3 has 16 residues. Per the germline V gene, CDR1 is MGHRA and CDR2 is YSYEKL. Input material: peripheral blood. The source is a man aged 70 or older with acute or convalescent COVID-19. This chain links TRBV4-1 with TRBJ2-1, with D possibly TRBD2 on 6 matching bases. The CDR3 reads CASSPPQRVSYNEQFF. The CDR3 nucleotides read TGCGCCAGCAGCCCTCCCCAGCGGGTCTCCTACAATGAGCAGTTCTTC.